This T cell receptor (beta chain) was recorded in a study of Ad26.COV2.S vaccination and SARS-CoV-2 variants (dated by TCRdb to the early 2020s). Background on the whole study: Donors in the vaccine arm were drawn from COV1001, a multicentre, randomized, double-blind, placebo-controlled phase I-IIa trial testing Ad26.COV2.S in healthy adults. A total of 32 samples were included in the TCR-sequenced set, comprising around 19 Ad26.COV2.S vaccine recipients, 5 placebo recipients and 8 SARS-CoV-2 convalescent individuals. Dosing of Ad26.COV2.S was intramuscular, at either 5x10^10 or 1x10^11 viral particles, delivered as one shot or as two shots spaced 56 days apart. Sequencing of the TCRbeta repertoire served to evaluate the specificity and breadth of SARS-CoV-2-reactive T cell receptors following Ad26.COV2.S vaccination. Trial participants were randomized into five groups of five: low-dose or high-dose Ad26.COV2.S given once or twice, or placebo on both occasions. Blinding of investigators to trial group allocation was maintained during experiments and outcome assessment. General findings and caveats noted by the study authors: Spike-specific TCR breadth was higher in Ad26.COV2.S recipients than in placebo recipients (P = 0.0014). The authors noted that the TCR breadth and depth analyses may have underestimated total T cell responses. Comparable non-spike TCR breadth was observed between vaccine and placebo recipients, consistent with only spike being contained in the vaccine. Comparing responses between vaccine doses or regimens was not something the study was powered to do. After vaccination, substantial breadth of spike-specific CD8+ and CD4+ T cell responses was reported.

Interpreted using the paper, the treatment or condition label stands for: around 19 received Ad26.COV2.S at low or high dose, single or two shots; about 5 received placebo; per-sample allocation not given. For vaccine and placebo recipients, the sequenced repertoires came from samples collected on day 63 after the first injection. Between 29 July and 7 August 2020, Cohort 1b enrolled 25 adults aged 18-55 years at one site in Boston, USA. Ad26.COV2.S was a replication-incompetent adenovirus type 26 vector expressing a prefusion-stabilized SARS-CoV-2 spike protein from the original Wuhan strain. The immunoSEQ Assay was the method used to sequence TCRbeta CDR3 regions. After extraction, genomic DNA underwent amplification by bias-controlled multiplex PCR, followed by high-throughput sequencing. The paper's processing steps were these. To quantify the absolute abundance of every unique TCRbeta CDR3 region, sequences were collapsed and filtered. T cell fraction was estimated by normalization of TCRbeta template counts to usable DNA, with usable DNA being measured through amplification of reference genes present in all nucleated cells. Repertoire TCRs were annotated as SARS-CoV-2-specific when V gene, CDR3 amino acid sequence and J gene were exactly matched to a known reactive TCR set. MIRA supplied the reference SARS-CoV-2 TCR set, which was filtered for enrichment in COVID-19-positive ImmuneCODE repertoires so that public or cross-reactive TCRs were removed. Using the MIRA antigens, annotated TCRs were further analysed by specific ORF or by position within an ORF. Depth was the summed frequency of annotated unique rearrangements, while breadth was defined as annotated unique rearrangements over total unique productive rearrangements. TCR breadth was compared between groups using two-sided Wilcoxon rank-sum tests. The table was pulled from immuneACCESS by TCRdb, which kept in-frame rearrangements only. Such tables lose some clones; where checked, under half of the loss comes from unresolved V genes, and the rest has no known cause. That table is the source of V, J and clone size, and D and trimming were worked out from the DNA. The sample contains about 460,000 clones, 89% of them found a single time. The ten largest account for 1.5% to 2% of the sample.

In the case of this clone: Its antigen has not been determined. No much larger clone exists at a distance of one base, and base qualities are not known.

The trim is 4 bases for V and 0 bases for J, with a gap of 7 bases between the germline ends. Spanning cysteine to phenylalanine, the CDR3 consists of 15 amino acids. Only the CDR3 region is kept as DNA, spanning 45 bases read in frame from base 1. CDR1 is given as MNHEY and CDR2 as SVGEGT, both from the germline V gene. This specimen was peripheral blood, taken in a trial of Ad26.COV2.S vaccine versus placebo. The TCR comes from a person aged 18-65 years who received the Ad26.COV2.S COVID-19 vaccine or a placebo. The chain links TRBV6-2 or TRBV6-3 with TRBJ2-6, with no D gene named confidently. The DNA sequence is given as TGTGCCAGCAGTTCATCTAGCTCTGGGGCCAACGTCCTGACTTTC. Its protein reads: CASSSSSSGANVLTF.